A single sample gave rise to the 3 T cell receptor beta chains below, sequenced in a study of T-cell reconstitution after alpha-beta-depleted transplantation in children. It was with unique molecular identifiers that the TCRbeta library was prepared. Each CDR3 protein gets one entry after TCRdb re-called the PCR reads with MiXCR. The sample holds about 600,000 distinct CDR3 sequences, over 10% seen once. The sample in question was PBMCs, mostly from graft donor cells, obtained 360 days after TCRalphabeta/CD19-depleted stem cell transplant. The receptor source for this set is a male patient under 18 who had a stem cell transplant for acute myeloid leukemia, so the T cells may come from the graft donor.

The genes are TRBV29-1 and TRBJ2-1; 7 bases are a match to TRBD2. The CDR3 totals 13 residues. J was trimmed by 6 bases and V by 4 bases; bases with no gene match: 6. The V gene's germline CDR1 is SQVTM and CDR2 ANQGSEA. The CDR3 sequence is CSVGLAVFNEQFF. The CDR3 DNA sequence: TGCAGCGTTGGGCTAGCGGTTTTCAATGAGCAGTTCTTC.

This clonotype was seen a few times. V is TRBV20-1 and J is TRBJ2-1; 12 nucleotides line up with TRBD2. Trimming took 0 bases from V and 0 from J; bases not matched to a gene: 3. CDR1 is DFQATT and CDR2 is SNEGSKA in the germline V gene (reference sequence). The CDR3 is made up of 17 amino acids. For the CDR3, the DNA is TGCAGTGCTAGAGATTCTAGCGGGAGGGTCTCCTACAATGAGCAGTTCTTC. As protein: CSARDSSGRVSYNEQFF.

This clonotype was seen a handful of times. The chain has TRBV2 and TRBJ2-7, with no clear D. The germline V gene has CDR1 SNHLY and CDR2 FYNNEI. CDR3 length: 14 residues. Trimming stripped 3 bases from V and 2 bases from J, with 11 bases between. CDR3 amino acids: CASSDVSHPYEQYF. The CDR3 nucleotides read TGTGCCAGCAGTGATGTGAGTCATCCCTACGAGCAGTACTTC.